This T cell receptor (beta chain) was identified during a study of CD8+ T cells in alopecia areata. On this clone itself: This sample includes further DNA sequences coding for the same CDR3.

Following RNA extraction, reverse transcription yielded cDNA that acted as the sequencing template. Clones were read by immunoSEQ multiplex PCR, and TCRdb kept only the in-frame ones, dropping some. The data hold about 200,000 clones, with roughly 66% observed a single time. V lost 4 bases and J lost 0, with 5 bases in between. This CDR3 has 13 amino acids. From germline, CDR1 is SGHVS and CDR2 FQNEAQ. The treatment is: oral pan-JAK inhibitor, 5-10 mg twice daily. The chain has TRBV7-8 and TRBJ2-3, with unresolved D. The source of this sequence is a human donor with alopecia areata. Sequences were derived from CD4+ T cells sorted from blood, sampled at week 24, from a patient treated with tofacitinib. The DNA for the CDR3 is TGTGCCAGCAGCTCAACTAGCACAGATACGCAGTATTTT. This gives the protein CASSSTSTDTQYF.